This record covers a single TCR beta chain. The antigen is undetermined. Libraries were prepared by immunoSEQ multiplex PCR; TCRdb keeps only in-frame clonotypes and omits some of them. The profile shows 50,000 to 65,000 clones, around 94% of them singletons. This sample is part of a study of human versus mouse CDR3 diversity and MHC coevolution. Turning to the study itself: immunoSEQ was reported to reach one in 200,000 T cells sensitivity. Study-level points and caveats: Humans had the largest estimated TCR beta repertoire, 1.5 million to 2 million clonotypes.

Looked up from germline, CDR1 is SGHNT and CDR2 is YYREEE (reference sequence). The CDR3 totals 16 residues. V gave up 0 bases and J gave up 5 bases, with 17 bases separating them. The chain employs TRBV5-4 and TRBJ1-1; D not resolved. The TCR originated in a person in their sixties or seventies in good health. Sequencing was carried out using naive CD4+ T cells from blood. Subset in this sample: CD45RO-negative CD62L-positive naive CD4 T cells. The CDR3 loop reads CASSLDGFRAGTEAFF. The CDR3 DNA follows: TGTGCCAGCAGCTTGGATGGTTTCCGGGCGGGTACTGAAGCTTTCTTT. The full variable domain, completed using reference TRBV5-4 and TRBJ1-1, is ETGVTQSPTHLIKTRGQQVTLRCSSQSGHNTVSWYQQALGQGPQFIFQYYREEENGRGNFPPRFSGLQFPNYSSELNVNALELDDSALYLCASSLDGFRAGTEAFFGQGTRLTVV.